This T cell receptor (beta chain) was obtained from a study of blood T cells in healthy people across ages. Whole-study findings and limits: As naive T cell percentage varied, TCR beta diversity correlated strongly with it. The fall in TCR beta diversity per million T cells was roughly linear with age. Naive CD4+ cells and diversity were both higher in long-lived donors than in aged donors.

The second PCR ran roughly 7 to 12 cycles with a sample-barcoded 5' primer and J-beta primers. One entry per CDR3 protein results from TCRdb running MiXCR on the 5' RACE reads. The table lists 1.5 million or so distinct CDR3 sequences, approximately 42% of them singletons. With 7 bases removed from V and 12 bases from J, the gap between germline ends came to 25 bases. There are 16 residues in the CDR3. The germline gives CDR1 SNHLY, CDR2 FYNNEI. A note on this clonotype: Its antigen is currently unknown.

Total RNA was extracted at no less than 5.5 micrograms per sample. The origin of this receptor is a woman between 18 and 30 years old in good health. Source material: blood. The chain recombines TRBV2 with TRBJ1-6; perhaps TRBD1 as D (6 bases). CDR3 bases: TGTGCCAGCATCTTTTCATCCGGGACACTTGTCTTACCCCTCCACTTT. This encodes CASIFSSGTLVLPLHF.